The next 27 T cell receptor beta chains were all read from a single sample in a study of shared clonotypes between healthy human individuals. The naive CD8 fraction comprised CD45RO-negative cells positively selected for CCR7 and excluded terminally differentiated effector memory CD45RA+ cells. This table comes from immunoSEQ multiplex PCR, and its TCRdb copy is limited to in-frame clones, with some not included. The table has roughly 590,000 clones, less than 97% seen once. The sequenced material came from naive CD8+ T cells sorted from blood. The receptors derive from a woman under 40 in good health.

The chain employs TRBV2 and TRBJ1-1; D gene ambiguous. The germline V gene has CDR1 SNHLY and CDR2 FYNNEI. V lost 10 bases and J lost 1, with 10 bases in between. This CDR3 region has 12 residues. CDR3 nucleotide sequence: TGTGCCAATACCCGTCCGAACACTGAAGCTTTCTTT. This sequence encodes CANTRPNTEAFF.

The rearrangement joins TRBV28 to TRBJ2-6; 7 nucleotides match TRBD1. V shed 6 bases, J shed 2 bases, and the junction held 7 bases outside the gene matches. Germline V gene lookup returns CDR1 MDHEN and CDR2 SYDVKM. This CDR3 is built from 16 residues. CDR3 protein: CASRPTGWAGANVLTF. CDR3 DNA: TGTGCCAGCAGACCGACAGGGTGGGCTGGGGCCAACGTCCTGACTTTC.

V is TRBV27 and J is TRBJ1-1; maybe TRBD1 (5 bases). The germline V gene has CDR1 MNHEY and CDR2 SMNVEV (reference sequence). The V end was cut by 5 bases, the J end by 5 bases, with 18 bases between. The CDR3 runs 15 residues. The CDR3 sequence is CASSDGTVGSTEAFF. The CDR3 nucleotides are TGTGCCAGCAGTGATGGGACCGTTGGGTCGACTGAAGCTTTCTTT.

This chain connects TRBV30 to TRBJ2-7, with D possibly TRBD2 on 6 matching bases. The V gene's germline CDR1 is GTSNPN and CDR2 SVGIG (reference sequence). Trimming took 2 bases from V and 5 from J, leaving 13 bases between them. This CDR3 comprises 13 residues. The CDR3 DNA follows: TGTGCCTGGAGTCTGACTAGTGGTAACGAGCAGTACTTC. Protein sequence: CAWSLTSGNEQYF. The variable domain in full, completed from reference TRBV30 and TRBJ2-7, reads SQTIHQWPATLVQPVGSPLSLECTVEGTSNPNLYWYRQAAGRGLQLLFYSVGIGQISSEVPQNLSASRPQDRQFILSSKKLLLSDSGFYLCAWSLTSGNEQYFGPGTRLTVT.

In regard to this clone: The sample contains more than one DNA sequence encoding this CDR3. The gene calls are TRBV6-5 and TRBJ1-4; 10 nucleotides agree with TRBD1. Germline CDR1 MNHEY, CDR2 SVGAGI. V lost 5 bases, J lost 5 bases, and 5 bases stayed unmatched. This CDR3 contains 15 residues. The CDR3 bases are TGTGCCAGCAGTCCGTGGACAGGGGGAAATGAAAAACTGTTTTTT. It translates to CASSPWTGGNEKLFF.

The V gene is TRBV16, the J gene TRBJ2-7; the D gene could be TRBD1 or TRBD2 (6 bases each). The ends were cut back, 2 bases at V and 2 bases at J, with 16 bases in the middle. Germline V gives CDR1 KGHSY, CDR2 FQNENV. The CDR3 runs to 16 residues. The CDR3 loop reads CASSQTGPGATYEQYF. CDR3 bases: TGTGCCAGCAGCCAAACCGGCCCGGGGGCCACCTACGAGCAGTACTTC.

This clone came up once. The chain uses TRBV7-9 and TRBJ2-1; possibly TRBD1 or TRBD2 for D (5 bases each). The V gene lost 2 bases and the J gene lost 10 bases, with 21 bases spanning the gap. The length of the CDR3 is 16 residues. Germline V lookup: CDR1 SEHNR, CDR2 FQNEAQ (reference sequence). Here the CDR3 DNA reads TGTGCCAGCAGCTTAACCCTTCGGGGCGGGTATGTGGAGCAGTTCTTC. This translates into CASSLTLRGGYVEQFF.

The rearrangement links TRBV7-8 to TRBJ2-1; TRBD2 agrees at 13 bases. J gave up 9 bases and V 1 base, and 6 bases lay outside the gene matches. The CDR3 has 16 residues. The germline gives CDR1 SGHVS, CDR2 FQNEAQ. CDR3 region: CASSLGLAGGFGEQFF. CDR3 bases: TGTGCCAGCAGCTTAGGACTAGCGGGAGGTTTTGGTGAGCAGTTCTTC.

This chain uses TRBV28 with TRBJ2-7, with 8 positions matching TRBD1. CDR3 length: 16 amino acids. After removal of 2 bases from V and 0 bases from J, the junction contained 6 bases not matched to a gene. CDR1 and CDR2 (germline): MDHEN, SYDVKM. The CDR3 DNA follows: TGTGCCAGCAGTTTACGAGGACAGGGTAGCTCCTACGAGCAGTACTTC. Protein sequence: CASSLRGQGSSYEQYF. Filled out from reference TRBV28 and TRBJ2-7, the complete variable domain reads DVKVTQSSRYLVKRTGEKVFLECVQDMDHENMFWYRQDPGLGLRLIYFSYDVKMKEKGDIPEGYSVSREKKERFSLILESASTNQTSMYLCASSLRGQGSSYEQYFGPGTRLTVT.

The chain combines TRBV4-1 with TRBJ1-2, with no clear D. Germline V lookup: CDR1 MGHRA, CDR2 YSYEKL. The CDR3 is made up of 12 amino acids. The V end was cut by 3 bases, the J end by 8 bases, with 10 bases between. The CDR3 DNA reads as TGCGCCAGCAGCCAGGGATTGACCGGCTACACCTTC. Protein sequence: CASSQGLTGYTF.

The J gene is TRBJ2-5, the V gene TRBV28; D tentatively fits TRBD1 or TRBD2 (5 bases each). The CDR3 consists of 17 residues. Germline CDR1 MDHEN, CDR2 SYDVKM. Between the trimmed V and J ends, which lost 7 bases and 3 bases, there was a span of 24 bases. The chain's CDR3 is CASIQGRDPLGEETQYF. CDR3 DNA sequence: TGTGCCAGCATCCAGGGCAGGGACCCCTTGGGGGAAGAGACCCAGTACTTC.

V is TRBV28 and J is TRBJ2-7; 10 bases agree with TRBD1. The germline V gene has CDR1 MDHEN and CDR2 SYDVKM. This CDR3 is built from 19 residues. V was pared by 1 base and J by 0 bases, with 12 bases of the junction left unmatched. The CDR3 is CASSLSREIRDRGSYEQYF. CDR3 sequence (DNA): TGTGCCAGCAGTTTATCCCGGGAGATCCGGGACAGGGGCTCCTACGAGCAGTACTTC. The full variable domain, its missing parts supplied by reference TRBV28 and TRBJ2-7, is DVKVTQSSRYLVKRTGEKVFLECVQDMDHENMFWYRQDPGLGLRLIYFSYDVKMKEKGDIPEGYSVSREKKERFSLILESASTNQTSMYLCASSLSREIRDRGSYEQYFGPGTRLTVT.

The chain links TRBV27 to TRBJ1-2; TRBD1 might be the D (5 bases). The CDR3 has 16 amino acids. The germline CDR1 and CDR2 sequences are MNHEY and SMNVEV (reference sequence). V lost 6 bases and J 0 bases, leaving 17 bases between the germline ends. Here the CDR3 DNA reads TGTGCCAGCAGGATGGGGACGGCTTCAGCTAACTATGGCTACACCTTC. Its protein product is CASRMGTASANYGYTF.

The genes are TRBV28 and TRBJ1-2; D is possibly TRBD1 (5 bases). V lost 5 bases and J lost 0, with 16 bases in between. The germline V gene encodes CDR1 MDHEN and CDR2 SYDVKM. CDR3 length: 16 residues. The CDR3, as DNA: TGTGCCAGCAGTCCCCCGGGGGTGTCGGCTAACTATGGCTACACCTTC. As protein: CASSPPGVSANYGYTF.

The V gene is TRBV2, the J gene TRBJ1-1; the match to TRBD1 covers 7 bases. With V trimmed by 10 bases and J by 0 bases, 5 bases remained unmatched. Looked up from germline, CDR1 is SNHLY and CDR2 is FYNNEI. This CDR3 spans 13 amino acids. The CDR3 protein is CAIGTAMNTEAFF. For the CDR3, the DNA is TGTGCCATAGGGACAGCCATGAACACTGAAGCTTTCTTT.

The chain combines TRBV7-9 with TRBJ2-7; D gene unclear. Germline V gene data show CDR1 as SEHNR and CDR2 as FQNEAQ (reference sequence). The V and J ends lost 1 base and 3 bases respectively, with 10 bases between them. The CDR3 runs to 14 residues. The CDR3 sequence is CASSLERRGYEQYF. The CDR3 DNA reads TGTGCCAGCAGCTTAGAAAGACGCGGCTACGAGCAGTACTTC.

J is TRBJ2-1 and V is TRBV27; D remains unclear. V was pared by 3 bases and J by 8 bases, with 14 bases between. The CDR3 runs to 14 residues. Germline assignment: CDR1 MNHEY and CDR2 SMNVEV (reference sequence). The chain's CDR3 is CASSLAPSIYEQFF. The CDR3 region has the DNA TGTGCCAGCAGTTTGGCCCCGAGTATTTATGAGCAGTTCTTC.

V gene TRBV6-5 combines with J gene TRBJ2-1, with 12 positions matching TRBD2. This CDR3 comprises 15 residues. Germline V gene lookup returns CDR1 MNHEY and CDR2 SVGAGI. Germline trimming cut 0 bases from V and 7 bases from J; bases unmatched to any gene: 1. Here the CDR3 reads CASSYSGTSGNEQFF. The CDR3 coding sequence is TGTGCCAGCAGTTACTCGGGGACTAGCGGGAATGAGCAGTTCTTC.

This chain connects TRBV25-1 to TRBJ2-7, with TRBD2 identical over 9 bases. Unmatched junction bases numbered 0, after V lost 1 base and J lost 2 bases. The germline V gene encodes CDR1 MGHDK and CDR2 SYGVNS. The CDR3 sequence is 14 residues long. This chain's CDR3 is CASSESSGAYEQYF. The CDR3 DNA follows: TGTGCCAGCAGTGAATCTAGCGGGGCCTACGAGCAGTACTTC.

The CDR3 DNA is TGTGCCAGCAACATCGGGGACTCTGGAAACACCATATATTTT. Translated, it gives CASNIGDSGNTIYF. J is TRBJ1-3 and V is TRBV28; D gene unclear. Deletions cut 7 bases from V and 0 bases from J, with 10 bases between. Germline loops: CDR1 MDHEN, CDR2 SYDVKM. This CDR3 is built from 14 residues.

This chain's CDR3 is CSAVSDYEQYF. CDR3 in DNA: TGCAGCGCCGTCTCTGACTACGAGCAGTACTTC. The V gene is TRBV29-1, the J gene TRBJ2-5; D ambiguous. The end of the DNA fits TRBJ2-7 better, so the J call may be wrong. Germline V CDR1 and CDR2: SQVTM, ANQGSEA. The CDR3 sequence is 11 residues long.

The chain is built from TRBV5-6 and TRBJ2-7; the D gene is possibly TRBD1 (5 bases). The ends were cut back, 0 bases at V and 2 bases at J, with 12 bases in the middle. The CDR3 is made up of 15 amino acids. CDR1 is SGHDT and CDR2 is YYEEEE in the germline V gene. The CDR3 loop is CASSLAQGLTYEQYF. CDR3 nucleotides: TGTGCCAGCAGCTTGGCCCAGGGCTTGACCTACGAGCAGTACTTC.

V and J are TRBV28 and TRBJ2-5, with 9 bases aligning to TRBD2. V dropped 5 bases and J dropped 5; count of bases not matched to a gene: 6. The CDR3 extends over 14 amino acids. CDR1 and CDR2 from the germline V gene are MDHEN and SYDVKM. The CDR3, as DNA: TGTGCCAGCAGTCTCTTAGCGGGAGTCGAGACCCAGTACTTC. It yields the protein CASSLLAGVETQYF.

This sequence joins TRBV27 and TRBJ2-1; 10 nucleotides match TRBD2. Germline CDR1 MNHEY, CDR2 SMNVEV (reference sequence). The V gene end was trimmed by 6 bases and the J gene end by 9 bases; junction bases not matched to a gene: 11. The length of the CDR3 is 15 residues. The CDR3 is CASSLISLAGSEQFF. CDR3 bases: TGTGCCAGCAGCCTTATCTCACTAGCGGGGAGTGAGCAGTTCTTC.

This clone was seen just once. The gene calls are TRBV19 and TRBJ2-2, with D unclear. The ends were cut back, 4 bases at V and 5 bases at J, with 5 bases in the middle. Germline-derived CDR1 and CDR2 are LNHDA and SQIVND (reference sequence). The CDR3 loop spans 12 amino acids. The CDR3 bases are TGTGCCAGTAGTACCTATACCGGGGAGCTGTTTTTT. This encodes CASSTYTGELFF. The full variable domain, rest sourced from reference TRBV19 and TRBJ2-2, is DGGITQSPKYLFRKEGQNVTLSCEQNLNHDAMYWYRQDPGQGLRLIYYSQIVNDFQKGDIAEGYSVSREKKESFPLTVTSAQKNPTAFYLCASSTYTGELFFGEGSRLTVL.

CDR3 residues: CASGPTDNYGYTF. DNA for the CDR3: TGTGCCAGCGGACCGACGGACAACTATGGCTACACCTTC. The chain is built from TRBV7-8 and TRBJ1-2; D not certain. CDR1 SGHVS and CDR2 FQNEAQ come from the germline V gene. The CDR3 has 13 amino acids. V lost 8 bases and J lost 2, with 12 bases in between.

This clone appeared a single time. The rearrangement joins TRBV7-9 to TRBJ2-7; D might be TRBD2 (6 bases). Germline V CDR1 and CDR2: SEHNR, FQNEAQ (reference sequence). The CDR3 runs to 16 residues. The V gene lost 5 bases and the J gene lost 5 bases, with 22 bases spanning the gap. CDR3 protein: CASSPSPGLPGDEQYF. The CDR3 coding sequence is TGTGCCAGCAGCCCCTCCCCGGGACTGCCCGGGGACGAGCAGTACTTC.